Listed below are T cell receptor beta chains from one sample, sequenced in a study of T cell changes during pregnancy in multiple sclerosis. Clones were sequenced by immunoSEQ multiplex PCR, and TCRdb holds only the in-frame ones, with some missing. The table includes some 110,000 clones, about 90% detected once. The sample was peripheral blood, taken before pregnancy. The receptors were sampled from a female donor with multiple sclerosis, enrolled in a pregnancy study. CDR3s include the opening cysteine and the closing phenylalanine or tryptophan. The D gene is left open where the match is weak. Rows give clone size only sometimes, using once, few, many, or a class for an expanded clone.

j_call v_call clone_size d_call cdr3_nt cdr3_aa
TRBJ1-3 TRBV29-1 NA NA TGCAGCGCCTCGGGCTCTGGAAACACCATATATTTT CSASGSGNTIYF
TRBJ2-1 TRBV5-1 NA TRBD2 TGCGCCAGCAGCCCCCGGGCTAGCGGGGGTGCTGAGCAGTTCTTC CASSPRASGGAEQFF
TRBJ1-4 TRBV6-1 NA NA TGTGCCAGCAAAGAGAGGGCTGGTGAAAAACTGTTTTTT CASKERAGEKLFF
TRBJ2-1 TRBV6-1 NA NA TGTGCCAGCAGTCCCCATTCTAACAATGAGCAGTTCTTC CASSPHSNNEQFF
TRBJ2-7 TRBV7-8 NA TRBD2 TGTGCCAGCAGCTTGGGACTAGCGGGAGGGCCATTCTACGAGCAGTACTTC CASSLGLAGGPFYEQYF
TRBJ1-2 TRBV5-4 once TRBD1 TGTGCCAGCAGGGATGACAGGGGTCCCTCTGGCTACACCTTC CASRDDRGPSGYTF
TRBJ2-3 TRBV9 NA NA TGTGCCAGCAGCCCCATACGGAGTTCTAGCACAGATACGCAGTATTTT CASSPIRSSSTDTQYF
TRBJ2-7 TRBV28 NA NA TGTGCCAGCAGTACTCATATTCCGGGATCCACATTCTACGAGCAGTACTTC CASSTHIPGSTFYEQYF
TRBJ2-1 TRBV27 NA TRBD2 TGTGCCAGCACCCGACTAGCGGAGCCTACTAATGAGCAGTTCTTC CASTRLAEPTNEQFF
TRBJ2-2 TRBV9 once TRBD1 TGTGCCAGCAGCGTGAGCACAGGGGACACCGGGGAGCTGTTTTTT CASSVSTGDTGELFF
TRBJ2-7 TRBV6-5 NA NA TGTGCCAGCAGTTACTGGCAGTTCTCCTACGAGCAGTACTTC CASSYWQFSYEQYF
TRBJ2-1 TRBV27 NA NA TGTGCCAGCAGTTTATCCACCCAACCGGCCTACAATGAGCAGTTCTTC CASSLSTQPAYNEQFF
TRBJ2-7 TRBV7-9 NA TRBD1 TGTGCCAGCAGCTTACAGGGGGAAAGCTCCTACGAGCAGTACTTC CASSLQGESSYEQYF
TRBJ2-1 TRBV30 NA NA TGTGCCTGGAGTGTGCGCCACTACAATGAGCAGTTCTTC CAWSVRHYNEQFF
TRBJ2-7 TRBV13 NA NA TGTGCCTGCCGACCGTGGAGGGCTTCCCGGGAGCAGTACTTC CACRPWRASREQYF
TRBJ2-3 TRBV5-5 NA TRBD1 TGTGCCAGCAGCAATCAGGGGGCAGATACGCAGTATTTT CASSNQGADTQYF
TRBJ2-7 TRBV6-5 NA TRBD1 TGTGCCAGCAGGGAGACCGGGACAGGGGCCTACGAGCAGTACTTC CASRETGTGAYEQYF
TRBJ1-2 TRBV27 NA TRBD1 TGTGCCAGCAGTTTTTCGCCAGGGGGTTCCCCTTATCTTGGCTACACCTTC CASSFSPGGSPYLGYTF
TRBJ1-1 TRBV7-9 NA NA TGTGCCAGCAGCTTAGCAGGGGCTGTTACTGAAGCTTTCTTT CASSLAGAVTEAFF
TRBJ2-1 TRBV6-1 NA NA TGTGCCAGCAGTGAATCCCCTGGAGGGGATTTGGGCAATGAGCAGTTCTTC CASSESPGGDLGNEQFF
TRBJ1-1 TRBV6-1 NA NA TGTGCCAGCAGACGGGGGGGCCTTGAAAGCACTGAAGCTTTCTTT CASRRGGLESTEAFF
TRBJ1-6 TRBV5-1 NA TRBD1 TGCGCCAGCAGCACTTCTCAGGGGGCATCCGGTAATTCACCCCTCCACTTT CASSTSQGASGNSPLHF
TRBJ2-7 TRBV28 once TRBD1 TGTGCCAGCAGTTGGTGGGACAGATCCTACGAGCAGTACTTC CASSWWDRSYEQYF
TRBJ2-3 TRBV28 NA TRBD2 TGTGCCAGCAGTTTAGCGGGGGGCGCTTGGGTAGGCCCCCACACAGATACGCAGTATTTT CASSLAGGAWVGPHTDTQYF
TRBJ1-1 TRBV11-2 NA TRBD1 TGTGCCAGCAGCGAAAGACAGGGGATCATGAACACTGAAGCTTTCTTT CASSERQGIMNTEAFF
TRBJ1-6 TRBV5-4 NA TRBD1 TGTGCCAGCAGCCGACAGGGAGCAGGTTCACCCCTCCACTTT CASSRQGAGSPLHF
TRBJ2-7 TRBV27 few NA TGTGCCAGCAGTTTACTAGCGAGTACCTACGAGCAGTACTTC CASSLLASTYEQYF
TRBJ2-5 TRBV10-3 NA TRBD1 TGTGCCATACGGGACAGGGAGTCCCAAGAGACCCAGTACTTC CAIRDRESQETQYF
TRBJ1-1 TRBV11-3 NA TRBD1 TGTGCCAGCAGCTTAGATGTCACAGGGGTGCCTAACACTGAAGCTTTCTTT CASSLDVTGVPNTEAFF